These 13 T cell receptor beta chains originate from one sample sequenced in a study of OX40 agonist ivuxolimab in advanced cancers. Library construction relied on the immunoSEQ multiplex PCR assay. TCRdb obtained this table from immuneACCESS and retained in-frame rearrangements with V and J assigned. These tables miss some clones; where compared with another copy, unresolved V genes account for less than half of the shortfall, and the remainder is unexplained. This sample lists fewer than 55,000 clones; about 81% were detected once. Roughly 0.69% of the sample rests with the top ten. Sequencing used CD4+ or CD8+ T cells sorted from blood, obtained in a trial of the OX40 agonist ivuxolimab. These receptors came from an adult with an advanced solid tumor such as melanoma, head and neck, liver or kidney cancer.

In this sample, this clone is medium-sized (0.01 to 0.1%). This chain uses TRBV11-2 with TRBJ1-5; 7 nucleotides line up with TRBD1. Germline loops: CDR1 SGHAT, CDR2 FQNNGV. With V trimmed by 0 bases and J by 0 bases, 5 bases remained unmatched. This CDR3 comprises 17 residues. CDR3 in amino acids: CASSLEVRTGSNQPQHF. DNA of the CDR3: TGTGCCAGCAGCTTAGAGGTTAGGACAGGTAGCAATCAGCCCCAGCATTTT.

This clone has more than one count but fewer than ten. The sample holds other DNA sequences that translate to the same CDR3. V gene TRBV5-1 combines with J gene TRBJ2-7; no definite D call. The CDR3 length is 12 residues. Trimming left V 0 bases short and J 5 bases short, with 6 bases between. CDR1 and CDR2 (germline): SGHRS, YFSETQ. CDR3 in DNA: TGCGCCAGCAGCTTGGGAGCCCACGAGCAGTACTTC. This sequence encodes CASSLGAHEQYF.

The CDR3 is CASSLGLSNEKLFF. The CDR3 bases are TGTGCCAGCAGCCTCGGGTTATCTAATGAAAAACTGTTTTTT. The chain joins TRBV5-4 to TRBJ1-4; D is uncertain. Trimming pared 4 bases from V and 3 bases from J, leaving 10 bases between. Germline CDR1 reads SGHNT; CDR2 reads YYREEE (reference sequence). The CDR3 sequence is 14 residues long. The variable domain in full, with the rest retrieved from reference TRBV5-4 and TRBJ1-4, is ETGVTQSPTHLIKTRGQQVTLRCSSQSGHNTVSWYQQALGQGPQFIFQYYREEENGRGNFPPRFSGLQFPNYSSELNVNALELDDSALYLCASSLGLSNEKLFFGSGTQLSVL.

Here the CDR3 reads CASSLNGGSNQPQHF. The CDR3 bases are TGCGCCAGCAGCTTGAACGGGGGTAGCAATCAGCCCCAGCATTTT. The chain couples TRBV5-1 to TRBJ1-5; D is possibly TRBD1 (5 bases). Trimming stripped 1 base from V and 0 bases from J, with 8 bases between. The CDR3 totals 15 residues. Germline V gives CDR1 SGHRS, CDR2 YFSETQ.

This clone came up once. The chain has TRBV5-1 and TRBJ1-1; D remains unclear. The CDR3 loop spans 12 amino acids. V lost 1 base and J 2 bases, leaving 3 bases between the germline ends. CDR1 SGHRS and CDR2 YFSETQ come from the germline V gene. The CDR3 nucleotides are TGCGCCAGCAGCTTGACCAACACTGAAGCTTTCTTT. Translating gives CASSLTNTEAFF. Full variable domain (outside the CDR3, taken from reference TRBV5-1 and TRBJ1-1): KAGVTQTPRYLIKTRGQQVTLSCSPISGHRSVSWYQQTPGQGLQFLFEYFSETQRNKGNFPGRFSGRQFSNSRSEMNVSTLELGDSALYLCASSLTNTEAFFGQGTRLTVV.

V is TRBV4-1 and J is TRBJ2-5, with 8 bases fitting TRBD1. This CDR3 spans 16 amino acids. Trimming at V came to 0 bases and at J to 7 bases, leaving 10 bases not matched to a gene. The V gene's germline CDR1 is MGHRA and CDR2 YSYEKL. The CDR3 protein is CASSQDPQNTGGTQYF. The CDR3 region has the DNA TGCGCCAGCAGCCAAGATCCTCAAAACACAGGGGGGACCCAGTACTTC.

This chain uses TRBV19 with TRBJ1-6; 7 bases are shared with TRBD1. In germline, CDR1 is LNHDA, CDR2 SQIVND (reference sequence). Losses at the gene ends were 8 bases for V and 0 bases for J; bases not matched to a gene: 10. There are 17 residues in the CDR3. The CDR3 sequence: CASGIPDRSSYNSPLHF. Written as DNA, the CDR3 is TGTGCCAGTGGCATTCCGGACAGGAGCTCCTATAATTCACCCCTCCACTTT.

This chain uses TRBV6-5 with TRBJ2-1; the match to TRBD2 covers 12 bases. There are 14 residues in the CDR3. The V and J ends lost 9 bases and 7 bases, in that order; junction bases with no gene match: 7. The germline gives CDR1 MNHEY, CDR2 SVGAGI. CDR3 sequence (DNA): TGTGCCAGTGGACTAGCGGGGAATCAAAATGAGCAGTTCTTC. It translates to CASGLAGNQNEQFF.

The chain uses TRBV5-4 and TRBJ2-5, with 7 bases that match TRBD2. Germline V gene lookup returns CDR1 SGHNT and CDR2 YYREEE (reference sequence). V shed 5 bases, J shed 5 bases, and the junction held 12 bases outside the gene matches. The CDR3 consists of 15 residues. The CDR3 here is CASSQISGVTETQYF. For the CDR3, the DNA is TGTGCCAGCAGTCAAATAAGCGGGGTGACGGAGACCCAGTACTTC. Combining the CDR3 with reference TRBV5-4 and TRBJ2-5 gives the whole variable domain ETGVTQSPTHLIKTRGQQVTLRCSSQSGHNTVSWYQQALGQGPQFIFQYYREEENGRGNFPPRFSGLQFPNYSSELNVNALELDDSALYLCASSQISGVTETQYFGPGTRLLVL.

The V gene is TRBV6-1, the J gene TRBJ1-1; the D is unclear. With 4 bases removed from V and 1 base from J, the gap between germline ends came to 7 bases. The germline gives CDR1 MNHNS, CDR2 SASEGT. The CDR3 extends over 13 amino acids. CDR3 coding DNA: TGTGCCAGCAGTGGGTTCGGGAACACTGAAGCTTTCTTT. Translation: CASSGFGNTEAFF.

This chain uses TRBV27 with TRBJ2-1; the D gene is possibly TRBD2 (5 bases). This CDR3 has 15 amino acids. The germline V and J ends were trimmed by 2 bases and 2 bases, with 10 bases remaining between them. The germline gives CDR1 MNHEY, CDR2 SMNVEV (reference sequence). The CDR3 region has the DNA TGTGCCAGCAGTTTAGAGGGATTCACCTACAATGAGCAGTTCTTC. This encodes CASSLEGFTYNEQFF.

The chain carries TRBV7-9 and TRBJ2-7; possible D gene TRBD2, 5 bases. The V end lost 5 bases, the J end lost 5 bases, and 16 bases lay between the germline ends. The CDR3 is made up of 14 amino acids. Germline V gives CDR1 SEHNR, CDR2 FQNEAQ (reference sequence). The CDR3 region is CASSPTGFGNEQYF. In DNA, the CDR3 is TGTGCCAGCAGCCCCACGGGATTCGGGAACGAGCAGTACTTC.

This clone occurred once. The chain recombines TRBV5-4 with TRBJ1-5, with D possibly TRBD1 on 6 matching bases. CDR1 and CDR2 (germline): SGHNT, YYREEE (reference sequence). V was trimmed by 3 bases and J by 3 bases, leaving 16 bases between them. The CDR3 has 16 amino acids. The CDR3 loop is CASSSGPTGPNQPQHF. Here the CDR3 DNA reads TGTGCCAGCAGCTCGGGACCAACAGGGCCCAATCAGCCCCAGCATTTT.